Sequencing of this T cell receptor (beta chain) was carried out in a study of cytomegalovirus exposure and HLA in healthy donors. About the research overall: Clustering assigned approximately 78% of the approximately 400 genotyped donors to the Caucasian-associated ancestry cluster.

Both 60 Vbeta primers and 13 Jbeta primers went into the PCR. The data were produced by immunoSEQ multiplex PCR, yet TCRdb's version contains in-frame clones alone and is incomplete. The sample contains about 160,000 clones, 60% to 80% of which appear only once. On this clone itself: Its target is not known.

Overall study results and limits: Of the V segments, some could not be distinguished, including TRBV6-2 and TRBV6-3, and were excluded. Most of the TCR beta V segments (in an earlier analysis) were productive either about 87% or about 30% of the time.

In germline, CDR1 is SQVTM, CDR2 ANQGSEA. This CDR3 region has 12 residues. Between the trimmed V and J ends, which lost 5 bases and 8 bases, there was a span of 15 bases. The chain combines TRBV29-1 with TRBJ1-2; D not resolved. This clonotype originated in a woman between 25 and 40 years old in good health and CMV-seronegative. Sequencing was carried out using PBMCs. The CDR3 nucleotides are TGCAGCGTTTTCGACCCCTACAGCGGCTACACCTTC. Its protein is CSVFDPYSGYTF.